Following are 8 T cell receptor beta chains from one sample sequenced in a study of cytomegalovirus exposure and HLA in healthy donors (dated by TCRdb to 2016 to 2017). The library was obtained by the immunoSEQ multiplex PCR assay. For the multiplex PCR, a mixture combining 60 forward primers for TCR Vbeta segments and 13 reverse primers for TCR Jbeta segments was used. Held by TCRdb, this immuneACCESS table contains in-frame sequences only and omits some clones. Under half of the omission traces to an unresolved V gene where checked; the cause of the rest is unknown. This sample has approximately 180,000 clones in its table, and 85% to 90% of those were observed once. Approximately 1.5% of the sample rests with the top ten. Material: PBMCs. All receptors derive from a young woman in good health and CMV-seronegative.

The chain recombines TRBV5-5 with TRBJ1-2, with TRBD1 matching 7 bases. V shed 3 bases, J shed 8 bases, and the junction held 10 bases outside the gene matches. This CDR3 has 14 amino acids. Germline V gene sequence: CDR1 SGHKS, CDR2 YYEKEE (reference sequence). The CDR3 loop reads CASSSRQGEGGYTF. CDR3 bases: TGTGCCAGCAGCTCGCGACAGGGTGAAGGAGGCTACACCTTC.

In its sample, this clone was seen once. The chain employs TRBV4-1 and TRBJ2-5; D remains unclear. The end of the DNA aligns better with TRBJ2-7, so the J call may be wrong. This CDR3 is 14 amino acids long. Germline V gene data show CDR1 as MGHRA and CDR2 as YSYEKL. CDR3 amino acids: CASSQDRLGNEQYF. For the CDR3, the DNA is TGCGCCAGCAGCCAAGACAGGTTGGGTAACGAGCAGTACTTC.

The V gene is TRBV7-9, the J gene TRBJ1-1; possible D gene TRBD1, 6 bases. V gave up 1 base and J gave up 2 bases, with 14 bases separating them. The CDR3 consists of 16 residues. Germline V gives CDR1 SEHNR, CDR2 FQNEAQ (reference sequence). The CDR3 region is CASSLGGRGKNTEAFF. In DNA form, the CDR3 reads TGTGCCAGCAGCTTAGGCGGCAGGGGAAAAAACACTGAAGCTTTCTTT.

The chain carries TRBV7-2 and TRBJ2-1, with 7 bases aligning to TRBD2. The CDR3 covers 15 residues. The germline gives CDR1 SGHTA, CDR2 FQGNSA. V shed 5 bases and J 3 bases; nucleotides not matched to a gene: 7. CDR3 sequence (DNA): TGTGCCAGCAGCCCGCCCGGGACTAACTACAATGAGCAGTTCTTC. Translated, it gives CASSPPGTNYNEQFF.

J is TRBJ2-5 and V is TRBV7-2; D is unclear. Germline lookup yields CDR1 SGHTA and CDR2 FQGNSA. CDR3 length equals 15 residues. V was shortened by 5 bases and J by 4 bases, with 17 bases between the two germline ends. CDR3 region: CASSGLGHLGETQYF. DNA of the CDR3: TGTGCCAGCAGCGGCCTGGGCCATTTAGGAGAGACCCAGTACTTC.

This rearrangement joins TRBV28 to TRBJ1-3; D perhaps matches TRBD1 (6 bases). Germline CDR1 is MDHEN and CDR2 is SYDVKM. V shed 5 bases and J shed 2 bases, with 13 bases lying between them. The CDR3 is 15 residues long. The CDR3 loop reads CASSLQTGTGNTIYF. CDR3 coding DNA: TGTGCCAGCAGTCTACAAACAGGGACTGGAAACACCATATATTTT.

This chain uses TRBV5-1 with TRBJ2-5; a possible D gene is TRBD2 (6 bases). This CDR3 is 13 amino acids long. CDR1 is SGHRS, CDR2 YFSETQ, per germline. Trimming took 4 bases from V and 5 from J, leaving 12 bases between them. The CDR3 reads CASSQGGGETQYF. In DNA form, the CDR3 reads TGCGCCAGCAGCCAAGGTGGGGGGGAGACCCAGTACTTC.

The rearrangement links TRBV5-1 to TRBJ2-1; 11 bases agree with TRBD2. The germline CDR1 and CDR2 sequences are SGHRS and YFSETQ. J was trimmed by 7 bases and V by 5 bases; bases with no gene match: 5. CDR3 size: 14 residues. CDR3 coding DNA: TGCGCCAGCAGTTATAGCGGGGGGGGAAATGAGCAGTTCTTC. Its translation is CASSYSGGGNEQFF.